Presented here are 18 T cell receptor beta chains from one specimen sequenced in a study of T cells after yellow fever vaccination (dated by TCRdb to the late 2010s). Library prep was done by 5' RACE. This sample was sequenced with an Illumina HiSeq 2500. TCRdb passed the public sequencing reads through fastp at Q25 and MiXCR, retaining productive beta sequences. Records with the same CDR3 protein are collapsed into one entry carrying the most frequent genes and DNA. For this sample the table gives around 150,000 distinct CDR3 sequences, of which 5.5% to 7.5% were detected only once. The ten largest clonotypes hold about 2.5% of the sample. This specimen's treatment or condition label, per the study, means: live attenuated yellow fever vaccine strain. Sequenced here: CD4+ T cells sorted from PBMCs, sampled about 5 days after the first yellow fever vaccination. These receptors all come from a man aged 18 to 35 who received the YFV17D yellow fever vaccine.

This clonotype occurred a few times. The rearrangement joins TRBV19 to TRBJ2-6; 9 bases are a match to TRBD1. The germline gives CDR1 LNHDA, CDR2 SQIVND (reference sequence). Trimming removed 5 bases from V and 0 bases from J; junction bases left unmatched: 5. The CDR3 extends over 17 amino acids. The CDR3 bases are TGTGCCAGTAGTCCGGGACAGGGTAACTCTGGGGCCAACGTCCTGACTTTC. It translates to CASSPGQGNSGANVLTF.

This clonotype was counted a few times. The chain uses TRBV19 and TRBJ2-3; D is undetermined. Trimming cost V 1 base and J 4 bases, with 3 bases left between them. Looked up from germline, CDR1 is LNHDA and CDR2 is SQIVND (reference sequence). The CDR3 is 12 residues long. CDR3 DNA sequence: TGTGCCAGTAGTATAGTGGCAGATACGCAGTATTTT. This translates into CASSIVADTQYF. The full variable domain, completed using reference TRBV19 and TRBJ2-3, is DGGITQSPKYLFRKEGQNVTLSCEQNLNHDAMYWYRQDPGQGLRLIYYSQIVNDFQKGDIAEGYSVSREKKESFPLTVTSAQKNPTAFYLCASSIVADTQYFGPGTRLTVL.

This clonotype was detected ten times or more. This sequence joins TRBV6-2 or TRBV6-3 and TRBJ1-2, with D possibly matching TRBD1 (5 bases). Looked up from germline, CDR1 is MNHEY and CDR2 is SVGEGT. V lost 1 base, J lost 1 base, and 10 bases lay in between. The CDR3 loop spans 15 amino acids. CDR3 protein: CASSYYGTFNYGYTF. The CDR3 DNA reads as TGTGCCAGCAGTTACTACGGGACGTTTAACTATGGCTACACCTTC.

This clonotype was observed at least ten times. In DNA, the CDR3 is TGTGCCATTCGGGCTTCGAGCAATCAGCCCCAGCATTTT. Its translation: CAIRASSNQPQHF. V gene TRBV10-3 combines with J gene TRBJ1-5; D is undetermined. V was cut by 9 bases and J by 1 base, with 10 bases left in between. The CDR3 is made up of 13 amino acids. CDR1 is ENHRY and CDR2 is SYGVKD in the germline V gene.

At least ten counts were recorded for this clonotype. The gene calls are TRBV11-3 and TRBJ2-1; 12 bases match TRBD2. Germline values: CDR1 SGHNT, CDR2 YENEEA. The CDR3 sequence is 19 residues long. V lost 1 base, J lost 0 bases, and 7 bases stayed unmatched. The CDR3 sequence is CASSLVRLAGGRSYNEQFF. CDR3 DNA: TGTGCCAGCAGCTTAGTAAGGCTAGCGGGGGGGCGCTCCTACAATGAGCAGTTCTTC.

This clonotype was counted ten times or more. This sequence joins TRBV7-6 and TRBJ2-1; 7 positions agree with TRBD2. CDR1 is SGHVS, CDR2 FNYEAQ, per germline. CDR3 size: 13 residues. The V gene end was trimmed by 4 bases and the J gene end by 6 bases; junction bases not matched to a gene: 3. CDR3 nucleotides: TGTGCCAGCAGCTCGGGACTACCCAATGAGCAGTTCTTC. Its translation: CASSSGLPNEQFF.

This clonotype appeared many times. This chain joins TRBV12-3 or TRBV12-4 and TRBJ1-1; tentative D call: TRBD1 (6 bases). V was pared by 5 bases and J by 3 bases, with 10 bases between. The CDR3 extends over 13 amino acids. The CDR3 region is CASSAQGDTEAFF. The DNA of the CDR3 is TGTGCCAGCAGTGCACAGGGAGACACTGAAGCTTTCTTT.

This clonotype was found many times. The CDR3 region has the DNA TGCGCCAGCAGCGTGACGCGGACACTGAACACTGAAGCTTTCTTT. It yields the protein CASSVTRTLNTEAFF. This sequence joins TRBV4-1 and TRBJ1-1, with D perhaps matching TRBD1 (5 bases). The germline gives CDR1 MGHRA, CDR2 YSYEKL. The CDR3 runs 15 residues. V lost 5 bases and J lost 0, with 13 bases in between.

This clonotype came up many times. The chain recombines TRBV28 with TRBJ1-2; TRBD1 is a possible D gene (5 bases). CDR1 and CDR2 (germline): MDHEN, SYDVKM. This CDR3 has 15 amino acids. Trimming cost V 5 bases and J 2 bases, with 15 bases left between them. Written as DNA, the CDR3 is TGTGCCAGCAGTCTCTCGTTGACAGAAAACTATGGCTACACCTTC. Translation gives CASSLSLTENYGYTF.

This clonotype was counted only a few times. The CDR3 region has the DNA TGTGCCAGCAGTCCCCAGGGGAAAAACAATCAGCCCCAGCATTTT. Its protein is CASSPQGKNNQPQHF. V is TRBV12-3 or TRBV12-4 and J is TRBJ1-5; tentatively, D is TRBD1 (6 bases). V lost 5 bases and J lost 3, with 14 bases in between. The length of the CDR3 is 15 residues.

This clonotype was seen a handful of times. The chain recombines TRBV7-2 with TRBJ2-1; D is ambiguous. The V gene lost 2 bases and the J gene lost 4 bases, with 6 bases spanning the gap. This CDR3 comprises 13 residues. Germline V CDR1 and CDR2: SGHTA, FQGNSA. The CDR3 region has the DNA TGTGCCAGCAGCTTATCTCCTTACAATGAGCAGTTCTTC. Its protein product is CASSLSPYNEQFF.

The chain links TRBV5-1 to TRBJ1-1, with TRBD1 as a possible D gene (5 bases). Between the trimmed V and J ends, which lost 4 bases and 4 bases, there was a span of 17 bases. CDR1 and CDR2 from the germline V gene are SGHRS and YFSETQ. The CDR3 spans 15 residues. The CDR3 loop is CASSQDSYGGTEAFF. Written as DNA, the CDR3 is TGCGCCAGCAGCCAAGACAGTTACGGGGGCACTGAAGCTTTCTTT.

There are many counts of this clonotype. The chain uses TRBV5-1 and TRBJ2-3, with D hard to call. V was clipped by 4 bases and J by 2 bases, with 14 bases between them. The germline V gene has CDR1 SGHRS and CDR2 YFSETQ. The CDR3 loop spans 15 amino acids. CDR3 DNA sequence: TGCGCCAGCAGCCCCTTTGCCAGGATCACAGATACGCAGTATTTT. It encodes CASSPFARITDTQYF.

The chain recombines TRBV20-1 with TRBJ1-2, with TRBD1 as a possible D gene (5 bases). This CDR3 spans 13 amino acids. CDR1 DFQATT and CDR2 SNEGSKA come from the germline V gene (reference sequence). V lost 3 bases and J lost 4, with 12 bases in between. The CDR3 nucleotides are TGCAGTGCTAGTCCGGGGCCGGCCTATGGCTACACCTTC. Protein: CSASPGPAYGYTF.

This clonotype has more than one count but fewer than ten. V gene TRBV7-2 combines with J gene TRBJ2-7; D is unresolved. V lost 1 base, J lost 2 bases, and 12 bases lay in between. Per germline, CDR1 SGHTA and CDR2 FQGNSA. CDR3 size: 15 residues. The DNA of the CDR3 is TGTGCCAGCAGCTTAGTTTCCGTTGTGACCTACGAGCAGTACTTC. This encodes CASSLVSVVTYEQYF.

This clonotype was detected only a few times. J is TRBJ1-1 and V is TRBV19; D not certain. Trimming cost V 3 bases and J 4 bases, with 9 bases left between them. The length of the CDR3 is 13 residues. The V gene's germline CDR1 is LNHDA and CDR2 SQIVND (reference sequence). CDR3 sequence (DNA): TGTGCCAGTAGTATTTCGATCTCCACTGAAGCTTTCTTT. It yields the protein CASSISISTEAFF.

The gene calls are TRBV12-3 or TRBV12-4 and TRBJ2-7, with TRBD2 as a possible D gene (6 bases). V lost 6 bases and J 10 bases, leaving 22 bases between the germline ends. The CDR3 runs to 14 residues. In DNA, the CDR3 is TGTGCCAGCAGCCGCGGGACCGCCCGAGGACCCCAGTACTTC. It yields the protein CASSRGTARGPQYF.

Ten or more counts support this clonotype. The V call is TRBV9, the J call TRBJ1-5, with D perhaps matching TRBD1 (5 bases). CDR3 length: 14 amino acids. Germline CDR1 and CDR2: SGDLS and YYNGEE. The ends were cut back, 0 bases at V and 10 bases at J, with 14 bases in the middle. CDR3 bases: TGTGCCAGCAGCGTAGAGGGTCAGGGCGAACCCCAGCATTTT. It yields the protein CASSVEGQGEPQHF.